The clone carrying this T cell receptor beta chain was picked up many times. Antigen unknown. This sample is part of a study of response to subunit inactivated influenza vaccine. Study-wide results and caveats: With each seasonal influenza vaccination, the authors suggested, few new T cells are recruited.

The CDR3 runs 16 residues. The ends were cut back, 3 bases at V and 0 bases at J, with 15 bases in the middle. CDR1 SQVTM and CDR2 ANQGSEA come from the germline V gene. TCRdb processed the RT-PCR reads anew with MiXCR; each CDR3 protein has one entry. Of about 780,000 distinct CDR3 sequences in the sample, about 18% were seen once. Sequenced material: PBMCs from blood, taken 5 to 6 days after vaccination. V and J are TRBV29-1 and TRBJ2-1, with D possibly matching TRBD2 (6 bases). The receptor comes from a man over 45 who received an inactivated influenza vaccine. DNA for the CDR3: TGCAGCGTTGAGGAGCTAGCGCGAGGCTCCTACAATGAGCAGTTCTTC. It codes for CSVEELARGSYNEQFF.